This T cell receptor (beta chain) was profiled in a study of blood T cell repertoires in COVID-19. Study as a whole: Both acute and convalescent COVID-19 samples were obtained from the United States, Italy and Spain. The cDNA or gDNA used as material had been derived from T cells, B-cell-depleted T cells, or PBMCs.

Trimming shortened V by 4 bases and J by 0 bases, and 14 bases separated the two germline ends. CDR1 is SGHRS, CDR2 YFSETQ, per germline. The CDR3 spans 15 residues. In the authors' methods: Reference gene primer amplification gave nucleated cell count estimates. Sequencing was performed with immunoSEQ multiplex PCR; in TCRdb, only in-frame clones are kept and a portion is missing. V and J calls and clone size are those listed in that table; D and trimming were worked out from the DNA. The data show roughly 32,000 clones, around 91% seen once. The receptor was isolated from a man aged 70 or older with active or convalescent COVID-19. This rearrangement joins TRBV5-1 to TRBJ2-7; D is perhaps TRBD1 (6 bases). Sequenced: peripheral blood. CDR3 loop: CASSPTTGISYEQYF. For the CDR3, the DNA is TGCGCCAGCAGCCCAACTACAGGGATCTCCTACGAGCAGTACTTC.